Listed here are 24 T cell receptor beta chains from one sample, sequenced in a study of graft-versus-host responses after intestinal transplantation. Here immunoSEQ multiplex PCR was the method, and the copy in TCRdb shows in-frame clones only, minus some. The sample has some 45,000 clones; roughly 95% are singletons. The sample in question was PBMCs, obtained more than 310 days after intestinal transplant. The receptors were gathered from a human patient who received an intestinal transplant, so some T cells may come from the graft donor.

This clone was counted once. V usage is TRBV7-3 and J usage is TRBJ2-1; maybe TRBD1 (5 bases). Germline V CDR1 and CDR2: SGHTA, FQGTGA. Deletions cut 3 bases from V and 4 bases from J, with 7 bases between. CDR3 length equals 13 residues. Here the CDR3 reads CASSFDSYNEQFF. The CDR3 bases are TGTGCCAGCAGCTTTGACAGTTACAATGAGCAGTTCTTC.

V is TRBV30 and J is TRBJ2-7; TRBD1 or TRBD2 may be the D gene (5 bases each). V dropped 1 base and J dropped 6 bases, with 16 bases sitting between them. Germline-derived CDR1 and CDR2 are GTSNPN and SVGIG (reference sequence). This CDR3 contains 14 residues. The CDR3 DNA sequence: TGTGCCTGGAGTGGGGGACCCCCCTTCTCCGAGCAGTACTTC. Its protein product is CAWSGGPPFSEQYF. The variable domain in full, with the rest retrieved from reference TRBV30 and TRBJ2-7, is SQTIHQWPATLVQPVGSPLSLECTVEGTSNPNLYWYRQAAGRGLQLLFYSVGIGQISSEVPQNLSASRPQDRQFILSSKKLLLSDSGFYLCAWSGGPPFSEQYFGPGTRLTVT.

The chain carries TRBV5-1 and TRBJ2-6; possible D gene TRBD1, 5 bases. Trimming cost V 2 bases and J 0 bases, with 12 bases left between them. This CDR3 spans 17 amino acids. CDR1 and CDR2 from the germline V gene are SGHRS and YFSETQ. CDR3 sequence reads: CASSLQQVHSGANVLTF. The CDR3 DNA reads TGCGCCAGCAGCTTACAACAGGTACACTCTGGGGCCAACGTCCTGACTTTC.

The rearrangement joins TRBV19 to TRBJ2-2; D might be TRBD1 (6 bases). This CDR3 region has 15 residues. CDR1 is LNHDA, CDR2 SQIVND, per germline (reference sequence). V dropped 2 bases and J dropped 4 bases, with 11 bases sitting between them. CDR3 region: CASSIQGLVTGELFF. CDR3 coding DNA: TGTGCCAGTAGTATACAGGGGTTAGTCACCGGGGAGCTGTTTTTT.

The chain links TRBV30 to TRBJ2-3, with 8 bases matching TRBD2. This CDR3 region has 14 residues. Trimming removed 4 bases from V and 4 bases from J; junction bases left unmatched: 7. Per germline, CDR1 GTSNPN and CDR2 SVGIG (reference sequence). CDR3 amino acids: CAWTRREVADTQYF. The CDR3 region has the DNA TGTGCCTGGACAAGGCGGGAGGTCGCAGATACGCAGTATTTT.

V gene TRBV6-5 combines with J gene TRBJ1-1; a possible D gene is TRBD1 (6 bases). Per the germline V gene, CDR1 is MNHEY and CDR2 is SVGAGI. The ends were cut back, 5 bases at V and 0 bases at J, with 10 bases in the middle. The CDR3 loop spans 14 amino acids. The CDR3 DNA reads TGTGCCAGCAGTCAACAGGGATTGAACACTGAAGCTTTCTTT. Amino acid sequence: CASSQQGLNTEAFF.

The chain carries TRBV7-9 and TRBJ1-1, with D maybe TRBD1 (6 bases). The germline gives CDR1 SEHNR, CDR2 FQNEAQ (reference sequence). The V gene lost 5 bases and the J gene lost 6 bases, with 19 bases spanning the gap. The CDR3 loop spans 15 amino acids. CDR3 residues: CASSPWGGAGAEAFF. CDR3 in DNA: TGTGCCAGCAGCCCCTGGGGGGGGGCAGGGGCTGAAGCTTTCTTT. Full variable domain (outside the CDR3, taken from reference TRBV7-9 and TRBJ1-1): DTGVSQNPRHKITKRGQNVTFRCDPISEHNRLYWYRQTLGQGPEFLTYFQNEAQLEKSRLLSDRFSAERPKGSFSTLEIQRTEQGDSAMYLCASSPWGGAGAEAFFGQGTRLTVV.

The V gene is TRBV6-6, the J gene TRBJ1-1; D is uncertain. The CDR3 spans 13 residues. Germline lookup yields CDR1 MNHNY and CDR2 SVGAGI (reference sequence). Trimming removed 7 bases from V and 1 base from J, with 10 bases in between. The CDR3 region is CASTYGRNTEAFF. The CDR3 coding sequence is TGTGCCAGCACCTACGGCAGGAACACTGAAGCTTTCTTT.

This clone appeared once. The V and J genes are TRBV10-3 and TRBJ2-3; 7 bases line up with TRBD1. V dropped 7 bases and J dropped 0; count of bases not matched to a gene: 4. The CDR3 runs to 14 residues. Germline loops: CDR1 ENHRY, CDR2 SYGVKD. The CDR3 sequence: CAITGTVSTDTQYF. CDR3 nucleotide sequence: TGTGCCATCACTGGGACAGTCAGCACAGATACGCAGTATTTT.

The V gene is TRBV6-6, the J gene TRBJ1-1; TRBD1 matches at 7 bases. J was trimmed by 7 bases and V by 6 bases; bases with no gene match: 2. CDR1 MNHNY and CDR2 SVGAGI come from the germline V gene (reference sequence). This CDR3 comprises 11 residues. Here the CDR3 reads CASRTGSEAFF. Written as DNA, the CDR3 is TGTGCCAGCAGGACAGGGAGTGAAGCTTTCTTT.

V gene TRBV5-1 combines with J gene TRBJ1-2, with D tentatively TRBD1 (6 bases). V dropped 0 bases and J dropped 7 bases, with 13 bases sitting between them. CDR3 length: 14 amino acids. CDR1 and CDR2 (germline): SGHRS, YFSETQ. This chain's CDR3 is CASSLASDSPGYTF. The CDR3 DNA reads as TGCGCCAGCAGCTTGGCTTCGGACAGCCCTGGCTACACCTTC.

V gene TRBV27 combines with J gene TRBJ2-7, with TRBD2 identical over 7 bases. Germline-derived CDR1 and CDR2 are MNHEY and SMNVEV (reference sequence). This CDR3 region has 13 residues. Germline trimming cut 10 bases from V and 0 bases from J; bases unmatched to any gene: 6. In DNA, the CDR3 is TGTGCCACCAAGCGGGATAGCTCCTACGAGCAGTACTTC. This sequence encodes CATKRDSSYEQYF.

The gene calls are TRBV7-9 and TRBJ2-1; 7 positions agree with TRBD1. The length of the CDR3 is 15 residues. From germline, CDR1 is SEHNR and CDR2 FQNEAQ (reference sequence). J gave up 10 bases and V 4 bases, and 13 bases lay outside the gene matches. For the CDR3, the DNA is TGTGCCAGCAGCTCCCCACAGGGGCTACCGTGGGAGCAGTTCTTC. Its translation is CASSSPQGLPWEQFF.

This rearrangement joins TRBV9 to TRBJ2-4, with TRBD2 matching 7 bases. V was pared by 0 bases and J by 0 bases, with 3 bases of the junction left unmatched. The CDR3 loop spans 16 amino acids. Germline V gene lookup returns CDR1 SGDLS and CDR2 YYNGEE. The CDR3 loop is CASSVDGGVAKNIQYF. The CDR3 coding sequence is TGTGCCAGCAGCGTAGATGGGGGGGTAGCCAAAAACATTCAGTACTTC. The full variable domain, rest sourced from reference TRBV9 and TRBJ2-4, is DSGVTQTPKHLITATGQRVTLRCSPRSGDLSVYWYQQSLDQGLQFLIQYYNGEERAKGNILERFSAQQFPDLHSELNLSSLELGDSALYFCASSVDGGVAKNIQYFGAGTRLSVL.

V usage is TRBV4-2 and J usage is TRBJ2-2, with D tentatively TRBD2 (6 bases). CDR1 LGHNA and CDR2 YNFKEQ come from the germline V gene. The CDR3 loop spans 15 amino acids. The V and J ends lost 5 bases and 3 bases respectively, with 13 bases between them. CDR3: CASSSGRKDTGELFF. The CDR3 region has the DNA TGTGCCAGCAGCTCCGGGAGAAAGGACACCGGGGAGCTGTTTTTT.

The chain employs TRBV5-3 and TRBJ1-2, with 7 bases identical to TRBD1. TRBV5-3 is filed as an ORF, its function uncertain. This CDR3 has 17 amino acids. With 0 bases clipped from V and 4 bases from J, the junction kept 12 bases outside the gene matches. CDR3 sequence reads: CARSLGRTGYRGYGYTF. In DNA, the CDR3 is TGTGCCAGAAGCTTGGGACGGACAGGTTATCGCGGCTATGGCTACACCTTC.

The chain links TRBV7-3 to TRBJ1-1, with TRBD1 as a possible D gene (5 bases). Germline CDR1 reads SGHTA; CDR2 reads FQGTGA. The V end lost 7 bases, the J end lost 0 bases, and 12 bases lay between the germline ends. The CDR3 is 14 residues long. CDR3 sequence: CASKAGTVNTEAFF. In nucleotides, the CDR3 is TGTGCCAGCAAAGCCGGGACGGTGAACACTGAAGCTTTCTTT.

This rearrangement joins TRBV9 to TRBJ2-7; 9 nucleotides align to TRBD1. The germline V gene encodes CDR1 SGDLS and CDR2 YYNGEE. The CDR3 totals 14 residues. The V gene end was trimmed by 4 bases and the J gene end by 3 bases; junction bases not matched to a gene: 5. The CDR3 sequence: CASSPTGGGYEQYF. DNA for the CDR3: TGTGCCAGCAGCCCCACAGGGGGCGGCTACGAGCAGTACTTC.

V usage is TRBV4-2 and J usage is TRBJ2-3; D unclear. Trimming took off 0 bases at V and 1 base at J, with 8 bases between the two ends. Germline V CDR1 and CDR2: LGHNA, YNFKEQ. The CDR3 is 15 amino acids. The CDR3 is CASSQDRSRTDTQYF. CDR3 coding DNA: TGTGCCAGCAGCCAAGACAGGTCCCGCACAGATACGCAGTATTTT.

V gene TRBV27 combines with J gene TRBJ2-3; D might be TRBD2 (6 bases). The CDR3 consists of 15 residues. Germline V gene data show CDR1 as MNHEY and CDR2 as SMNVEV (reference sequence). Between the trimmed V and J ends, which lost 5 bases and 5 bases, there was a span of 17 bases. CDR3 DNA: TGTGCCAGCAGTCAAGTCGTTGGAGCGGGAGATACGCAGTATTTT. This sequence encodes CASSQVVGAGDTQYF.

The V gene is TRBV5-3, the J gene TRBJ2-6; 10 bases fit TRBD1. TRBV5-3 is labeled an ORF, and its function is uncertain. The CDR3 sequence is 19 residues long. V was pared by 6 bases and J by 4 bases, with 16 bases of the junction left unmatched. This chain's CDR3 is CARTPPGQGTLGGANVLTF. The CDR3 nucleotides are TGTGCCAGAACACCACCGGGACAGGGGACCCTTGGGGGGGCCAACGTCCTGACTTTC.

The V and J genes are TRBV5-5 and TRBJ2-1, with 8 nucleotides matching TRBD1. The V gene's germline CDR1 is SGHKS and CDR2 YYEKEE (reference sequence). The V and J ends lost 7 bases and 3 bases, in that order; junction bases with no gene match: 12. The CDR3 loop spans 16 amino acids. CDR3 coding DNA: TGTGCCAGCCTTGTCGTCGCGGGACAGGTCTACAATGAGCAGTTCTTC. This gives the protein CASLVVAGQVYNEQFF.

This chain links TRBV28 with TRBJ2-7, with D perhaps being TRBD1 or TRBD2 (5 bases each). The CDR3 has 12 amino acids. Trimming pared 8 bases from V and 6 bases from J, leaving 14 bases between. Germline V gene lookup returns CDR1 MDHEN and CDR2 SYDVKM. The CDR3 sequence: CASVGTSSEQYF. The CDR3 DNA is TGTGCCAGCGTCGGGACGTCGAGCGAGCAGTACTTC.

The gene calls are TRBV20-1 and TRBJ2-7; D remains unclear. Looked up from germline, CDR1 is DFQATT and CDR2 is SNEGSKA (reference sequence). The CDR3 sequence is 11 residues long. V was clipped by 5 bases and J by 3 bases, with 8 bases between them. The CDR3 reads CSAQRSYEQYF. The CDR3, as DNA: TGCAGTGCTCAGAGGAGCTACGAGCAGTACTTC.